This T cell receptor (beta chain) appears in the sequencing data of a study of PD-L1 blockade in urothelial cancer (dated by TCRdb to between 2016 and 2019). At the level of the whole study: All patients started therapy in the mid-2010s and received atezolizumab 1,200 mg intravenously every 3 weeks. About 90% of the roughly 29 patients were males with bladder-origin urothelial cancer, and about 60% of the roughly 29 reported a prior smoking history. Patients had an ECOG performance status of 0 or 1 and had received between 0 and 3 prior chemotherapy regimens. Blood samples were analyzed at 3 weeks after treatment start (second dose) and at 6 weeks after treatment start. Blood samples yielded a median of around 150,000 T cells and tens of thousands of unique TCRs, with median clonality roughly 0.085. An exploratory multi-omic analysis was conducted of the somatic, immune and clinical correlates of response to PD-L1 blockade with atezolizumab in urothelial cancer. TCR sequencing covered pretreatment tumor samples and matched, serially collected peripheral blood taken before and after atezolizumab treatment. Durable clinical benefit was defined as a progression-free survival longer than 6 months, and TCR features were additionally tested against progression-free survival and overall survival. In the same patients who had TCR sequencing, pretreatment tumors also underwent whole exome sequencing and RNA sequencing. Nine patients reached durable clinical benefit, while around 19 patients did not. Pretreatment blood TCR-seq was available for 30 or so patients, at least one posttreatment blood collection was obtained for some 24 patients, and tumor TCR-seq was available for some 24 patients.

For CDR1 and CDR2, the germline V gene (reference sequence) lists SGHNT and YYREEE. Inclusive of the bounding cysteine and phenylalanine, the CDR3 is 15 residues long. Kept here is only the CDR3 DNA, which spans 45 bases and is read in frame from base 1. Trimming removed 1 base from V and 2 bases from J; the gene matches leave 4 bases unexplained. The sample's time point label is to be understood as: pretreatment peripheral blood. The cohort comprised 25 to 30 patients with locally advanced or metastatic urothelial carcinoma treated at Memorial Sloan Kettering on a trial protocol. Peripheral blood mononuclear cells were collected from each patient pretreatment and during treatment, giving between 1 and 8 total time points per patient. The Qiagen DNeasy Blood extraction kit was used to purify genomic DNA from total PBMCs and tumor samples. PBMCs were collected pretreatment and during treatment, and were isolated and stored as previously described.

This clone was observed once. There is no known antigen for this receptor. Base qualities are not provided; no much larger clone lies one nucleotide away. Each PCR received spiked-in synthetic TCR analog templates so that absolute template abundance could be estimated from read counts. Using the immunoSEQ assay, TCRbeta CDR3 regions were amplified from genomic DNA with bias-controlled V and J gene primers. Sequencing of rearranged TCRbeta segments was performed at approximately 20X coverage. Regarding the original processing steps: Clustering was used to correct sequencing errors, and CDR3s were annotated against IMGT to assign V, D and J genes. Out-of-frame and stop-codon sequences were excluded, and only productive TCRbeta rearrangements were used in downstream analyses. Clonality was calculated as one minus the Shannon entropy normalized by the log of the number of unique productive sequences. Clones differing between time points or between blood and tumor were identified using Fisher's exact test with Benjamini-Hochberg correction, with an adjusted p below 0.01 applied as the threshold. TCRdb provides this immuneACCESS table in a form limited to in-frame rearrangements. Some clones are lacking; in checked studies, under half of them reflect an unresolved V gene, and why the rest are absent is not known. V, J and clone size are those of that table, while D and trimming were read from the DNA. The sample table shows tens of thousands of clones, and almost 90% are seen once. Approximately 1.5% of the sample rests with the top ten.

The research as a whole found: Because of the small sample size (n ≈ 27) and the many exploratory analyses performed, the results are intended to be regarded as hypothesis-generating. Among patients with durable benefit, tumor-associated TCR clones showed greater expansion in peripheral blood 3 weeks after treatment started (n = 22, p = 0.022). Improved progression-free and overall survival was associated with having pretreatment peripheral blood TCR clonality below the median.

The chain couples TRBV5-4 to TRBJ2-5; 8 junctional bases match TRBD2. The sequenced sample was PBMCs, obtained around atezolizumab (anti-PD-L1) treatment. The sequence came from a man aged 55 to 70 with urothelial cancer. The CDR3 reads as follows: CASSLSAGGQETQYF. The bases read TGTGCCAGCAGCTTGTCGGCGGGGGGACAAGAGACCCAGTACTTC. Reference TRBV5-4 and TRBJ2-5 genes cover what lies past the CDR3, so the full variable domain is ETGVTQSPTHLIKTRGQQVTLRCSSQSGHNTVSWYQQALGQGPQFIFQYYREEENGRGNFPPRFSGLQFPNYSSELNVNALELDDSALYLCASSLSAGGQETQYFGPGTRLLVL.